The T cell receptor beta chain described here comes from a study of cytomegalovirus exposure and HLA in healthy donors. Study-level points and caveats: It was 150 to 200 TCR beta chains that were listed as cytomegalovirus-associated. Accurate prediction of HLA-A and HLA-B alleles (for most subjects) was reportedly achieved from TCR beta sequences. Some V segments could not be told apart, so they were left out, TRBV6-2 and TRBV6-3 among them.

Use of 60 Vbeta and 13 Jbeta primers characterized the PCR. Only in-frame clones appear in the TCRdb table, and some are missing; sequencing was by immunoSEQ multiplex PCR. The table shows under 150,000 clones, with 70% to 80% occurring only once. This CDR3 region has 14 residues. CDR1 and CDR2 (germline): WSHSY, SAAADI. J was trimmed by 2 bases and V by 7 bases; bases with no gene match: 5. Concerning this clone itself: Its antigen is still unknown.

The chain carries TRBV10-2 and TRBJ2-7; the match to TRBD1 covers 10 bases. The origin of this receptor is a female donor in good health and CMV-seronegative. The sample was PBMCs. DNA of the CDR3: TGCGCCAGCACTCGACAGGGGGCAACCTACGAGCAGTACTTC. This gives the protein CASTRQGATYEQYF.